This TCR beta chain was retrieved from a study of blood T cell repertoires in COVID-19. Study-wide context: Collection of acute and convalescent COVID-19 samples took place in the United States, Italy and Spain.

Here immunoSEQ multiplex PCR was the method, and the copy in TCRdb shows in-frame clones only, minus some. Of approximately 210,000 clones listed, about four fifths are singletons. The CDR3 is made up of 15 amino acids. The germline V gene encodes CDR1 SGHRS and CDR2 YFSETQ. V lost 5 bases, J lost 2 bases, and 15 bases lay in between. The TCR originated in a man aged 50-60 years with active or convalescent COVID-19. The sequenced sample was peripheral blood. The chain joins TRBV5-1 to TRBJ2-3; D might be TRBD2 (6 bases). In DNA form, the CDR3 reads TGCGCCAGCAGGACGGGACTGTTAACCACAGATACGCAGTATTTT. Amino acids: CASRTGLLTTDTQYF. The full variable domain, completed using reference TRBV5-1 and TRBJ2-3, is KAGVTQTPRYLIKTRGQQVTLSCSPISGHRSVSWYQQTPGQGLQFLFEYFSETQRNKGNFPGRFSGRQFSNSRSEMNVSTLELGDSALYLCASRTGLLTTDTQYFGPGTRLTVL.